This TCR beta chain comes out of a study of Graves' ophthalmopathy and Graves' hyperthyroidism. Whole-study findings and limits: Ophthalmopathy was separated from stable hyperthyroidism by a 13-signature model with approximately 90% sensitivity and 65% to 82% specificity.

The study excluded patients with other autoimmune diseases, uncontrolled infections, pregnancy or lactation. As diagnostic evidence, clinical symptoms, serum thyroxine, TRAb, thyroid ultrasound and orbital computed tomography were relied upon. As concerns this clonotype: Its matching antigen is unknown.

The length of the CDR3 is 12 residues. V dropped 6 bases and J dropped 15; count of bases not matched to a gene: 10. Per germline, CDR1 SNHLY and CDR2 FYNNEI. The authors amplified TCR beta CDR3 regions from RNA transcripts. The first-round RT-PCR employed HTBI primers together with the Qiagen OneStep RT-PCR kit. A multiplex PCR was then performed as the second round. TCRdb reanalysed the multiplex PCR reads using MiXCR and keeps one entry per CDR3 protein. The profile shows approximately 700,000 distinct CDR3 sequences, roughly two fifths of them singletons. The clonotype originates from an adult man with Graves' ophthalmopathy. The chain links TRBV2 to TRBJ2-3; TRBD2 matches 9 bases. What was sequenced was peripheral blood. CDR3 coding DNA: TGTGCCAGCAGGGTACTAGCGGGCCGGAAATATTTT. This encodes CASRVLAGRKYF.